This TCR beta chain stems from a study of blood T cell repertoires in COVID-19. This table comes from immunoSEQ multiplex PCR, and its TCRdb copy is limited to in-frame clones, with some not included. The top ten hold 18% of the sample, which has 70,000 to 90,000 clones, around four fifths seen once. This CDR3 has 18 amino acids. The junction had 10 bases not matched to a gene; V was cut back by 3 bases and J by 0 bases. Germline CDR1 and CDR2: SGHDN and FVKESK. The TCR originated in a woman older than 75 with acute or convalescent COVID-19. The chain couples TRBV14 to TRBJ2-3, with 9 bases that match TRBD1. Sequenced material: peripheral blood. The CDR3 DNA reads TGTGCCAGCAGCCACTCTGAGCCGGGGACAGGGAGCACAGATACGCAGTATTTT. Protein: CASSHSEPGTGSTDTQYF.